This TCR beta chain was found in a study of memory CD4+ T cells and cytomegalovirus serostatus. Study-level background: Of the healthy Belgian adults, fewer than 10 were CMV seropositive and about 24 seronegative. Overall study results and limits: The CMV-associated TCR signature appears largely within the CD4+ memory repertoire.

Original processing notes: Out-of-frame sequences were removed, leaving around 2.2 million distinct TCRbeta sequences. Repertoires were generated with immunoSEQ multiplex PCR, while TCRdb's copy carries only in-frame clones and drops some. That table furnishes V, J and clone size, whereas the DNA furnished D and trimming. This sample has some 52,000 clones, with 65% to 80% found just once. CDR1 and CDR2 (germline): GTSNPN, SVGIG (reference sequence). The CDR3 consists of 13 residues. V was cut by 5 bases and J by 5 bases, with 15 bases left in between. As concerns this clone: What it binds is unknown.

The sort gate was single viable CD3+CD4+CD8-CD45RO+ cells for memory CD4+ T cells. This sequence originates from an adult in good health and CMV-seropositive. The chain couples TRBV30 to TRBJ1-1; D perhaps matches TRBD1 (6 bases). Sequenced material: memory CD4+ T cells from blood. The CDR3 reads CAWRGQLRTEAFF. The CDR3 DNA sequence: TGTGCCTGGCGGGGACAACTGAGAACTGAAGCTTTCTTT.